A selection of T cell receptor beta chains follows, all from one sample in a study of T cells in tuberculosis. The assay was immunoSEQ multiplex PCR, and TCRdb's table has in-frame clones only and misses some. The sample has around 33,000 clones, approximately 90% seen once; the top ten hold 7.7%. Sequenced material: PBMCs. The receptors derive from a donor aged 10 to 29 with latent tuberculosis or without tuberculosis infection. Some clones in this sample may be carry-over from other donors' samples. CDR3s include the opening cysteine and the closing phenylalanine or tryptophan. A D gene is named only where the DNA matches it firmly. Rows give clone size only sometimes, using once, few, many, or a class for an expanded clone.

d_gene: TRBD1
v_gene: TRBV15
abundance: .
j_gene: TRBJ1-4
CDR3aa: CATSRDSNRGLKEKLFF
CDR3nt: TGTGCCACCAGCAGAGACTCCAACAGGGGGCTGAAAGAAAAACTGTTTTTT

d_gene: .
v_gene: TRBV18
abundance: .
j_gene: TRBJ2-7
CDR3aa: CASSRLATLPPYEQYF
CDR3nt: TGTGCCAGCTCACGGCTAGCCACCCTACCACCCTACGAGCAGTACTTC

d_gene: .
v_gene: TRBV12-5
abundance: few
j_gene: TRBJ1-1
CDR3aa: CASGPGSGGTEAFF
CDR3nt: TGTGCTAGTGGCCCCGGTTCGGGAGGCACTGAAGCTTTCTTT

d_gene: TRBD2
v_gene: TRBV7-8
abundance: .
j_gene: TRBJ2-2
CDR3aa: CASSPFLAGGRTGELFF
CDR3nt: TGTGCCAGCAGCCCTTTTCTAGCGGGAGGGAGGACCGGGGAGCTGTTTTTT

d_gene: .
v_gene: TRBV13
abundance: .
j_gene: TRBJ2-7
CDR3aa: CASSLGNPGYEQYF
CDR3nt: TGTGCCAGCAGCTTGGGCAACCCGGGGTACGAGCAGTACTTC

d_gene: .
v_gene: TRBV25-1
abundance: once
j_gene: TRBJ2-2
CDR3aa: CASSGTFNTGELFF
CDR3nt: TGTGCCAGCAGTGGGACATTTAACACCGGGGAGCTGTTTTTT

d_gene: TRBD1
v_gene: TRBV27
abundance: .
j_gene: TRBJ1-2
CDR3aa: CASSLYPTGEDYGYTF
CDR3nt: TGTGCCAGCAGTTTATACCCGACAGGGGAGGACTATGGCTACACCTTC

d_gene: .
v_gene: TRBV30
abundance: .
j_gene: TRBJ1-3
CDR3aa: CAWTSGQNLFSGNTIYF
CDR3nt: TGTGCCTGGACCTCTGGACAGAATCTATTCTCTGGAAACACCATATATTTT

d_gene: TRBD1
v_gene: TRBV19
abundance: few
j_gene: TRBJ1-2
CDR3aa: CATTPPGQGIVGYTF
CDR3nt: TGTGCCACCACTCCGCCGGGACAGGGAATAGTTGGCTACACCTTC

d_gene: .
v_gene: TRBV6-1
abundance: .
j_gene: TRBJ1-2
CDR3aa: CASSPWTADGYTF
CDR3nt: TGTGCCAGCAGTCCGTGGACAGCGGATGGCTACACCTTC

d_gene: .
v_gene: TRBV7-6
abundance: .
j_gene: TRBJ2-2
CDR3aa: CASSFIRTGELFF
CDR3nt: TGTGCCAGCAGCTTTATTCGCACCGGGGAGCTGTTTTTT

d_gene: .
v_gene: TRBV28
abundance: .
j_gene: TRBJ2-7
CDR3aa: CASSFKDRFHEQYF
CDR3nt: TGTGCCAGCAGTTTCAAAGACAGGTTCCACGAGCAGTACTTC

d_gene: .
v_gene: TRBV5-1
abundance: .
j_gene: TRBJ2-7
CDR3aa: CASSLDSSSYEQYF
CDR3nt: TGCGCCAGCAGCTTGGATAGCAGCTCCTACGAGCAGTACTTC

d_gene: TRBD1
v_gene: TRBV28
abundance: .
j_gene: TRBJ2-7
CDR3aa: CAASGQVPYEQYF
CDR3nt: TGCGCAGCTTCGGGACAGGTTCCCTACGAGCAGTACTTC

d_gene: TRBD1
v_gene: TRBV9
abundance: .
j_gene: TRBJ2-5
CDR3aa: CASSGGQQETQYF
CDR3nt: TGTGCCAGCAGCGGGGGACAGCAGGAGACCCAGTACTTC

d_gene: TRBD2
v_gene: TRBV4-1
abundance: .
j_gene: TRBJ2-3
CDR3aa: CASSQVDHTSGRPDTQYF
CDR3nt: TGCGCCAGCAGCCAAGTGGACCATACTAGCGGGAGACCAGATACGCAGTATTTT

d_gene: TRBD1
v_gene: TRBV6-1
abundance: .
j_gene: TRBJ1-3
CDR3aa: CASSPTGTGNTIYF
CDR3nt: TGTGCCAGCAGTCCGACAGGGACTGGAAACACCATATATTTT

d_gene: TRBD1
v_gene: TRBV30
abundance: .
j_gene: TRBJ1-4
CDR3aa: CAWRRDRVEKLFF
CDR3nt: TGTGCCTGGAGGAGGGACAGGGTGGAAAAACTGTTTTTT

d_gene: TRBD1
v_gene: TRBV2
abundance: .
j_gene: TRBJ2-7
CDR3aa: CASSETGGLYEQYF
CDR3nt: TGTGCCAGCAGTGAGACAGGGGGCTTATACGAGCAGTACTTC

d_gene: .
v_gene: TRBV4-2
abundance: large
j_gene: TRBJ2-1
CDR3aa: CASSQVRDSGEQFF
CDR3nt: TGTGCCAGCAGCCAAGTTCGAGACTCCGGTGAGCAGTTCTTC

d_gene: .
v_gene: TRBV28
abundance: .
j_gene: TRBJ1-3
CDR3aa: CATRPPGDTGNTIYF
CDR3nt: TGTGCCACCCGGCCCCCAGGTGATACTGGAAACACCATATATTTT

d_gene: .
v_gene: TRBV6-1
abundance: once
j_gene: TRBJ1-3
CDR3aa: CASLKLTEGNTIYF
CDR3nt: TGTGCCAGCTTAAAACTGACAGAAGGAAACACCATATATTTT

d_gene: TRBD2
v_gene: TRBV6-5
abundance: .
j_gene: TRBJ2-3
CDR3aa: CASRPRGGTDTQYF
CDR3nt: TGTGCCAGCAGACCTCGGGGGGGCACAGATACGCAGTATTTT

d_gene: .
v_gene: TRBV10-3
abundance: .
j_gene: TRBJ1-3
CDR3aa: CAISESTLSTVRDTIYF
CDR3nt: TGTGCCATCAGTGAGTCGACTCTTAGTACCGTCCGGGACACCATATATTTT

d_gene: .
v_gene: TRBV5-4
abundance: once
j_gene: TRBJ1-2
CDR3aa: CASSFHRGLANYGYTF
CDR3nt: TGTGCCAGCAGCTTTCACCGAGGATTAGCTAACTATGGCTACACCTTC

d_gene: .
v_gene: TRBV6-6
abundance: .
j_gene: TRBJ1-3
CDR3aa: CASSRDIRPGNTIYF
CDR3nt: TGTGCCAGCAGTAGGGACATTCGCCCTGGAAACACCATATATTTT

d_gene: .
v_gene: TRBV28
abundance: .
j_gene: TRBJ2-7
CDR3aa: CASSSFYEQYF
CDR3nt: TGTGCCAGCAGTTCTTTCTACGAGCAGTACTTC

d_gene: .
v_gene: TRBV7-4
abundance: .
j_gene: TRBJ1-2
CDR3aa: CASSGSTRAARKTYGYTF
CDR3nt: TGTGCCAGCAGCGGATCGACGAGAGCAGCGCGAAAGACCTATGGCTACACCTTC

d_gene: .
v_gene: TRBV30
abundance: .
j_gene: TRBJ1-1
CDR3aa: CAWSEKLYGAFF
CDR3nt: TGTGCCTGGAGTGAAAAACTCTACGGAGCTTTCTTT

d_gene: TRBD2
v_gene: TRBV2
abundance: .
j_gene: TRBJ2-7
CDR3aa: CASSPKGGGSYEQYF
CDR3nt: TGTGCCAGCTCCCCAAAGGGCGGGGGGTCCTACGAGCAGTACTTC

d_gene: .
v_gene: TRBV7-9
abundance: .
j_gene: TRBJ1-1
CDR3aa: CASSPPQGVRGHTEAFF
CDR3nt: TGTGCCAGCAGCCCCCCGCAGGGCGTCAGGGGCCACACTGAAGCTTTCTTT

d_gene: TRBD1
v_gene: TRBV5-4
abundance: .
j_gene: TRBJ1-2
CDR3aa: CASSRQGTNYGYTF
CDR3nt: TGTGCCAGCAGCCGACAGGGGACTAACTATGGCTACACCTTC

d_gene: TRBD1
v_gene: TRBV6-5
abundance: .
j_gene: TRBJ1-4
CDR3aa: CASSYSGTGGEKLFF
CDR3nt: TGTGCCAGCAGTTACTCGGGGACAGGGGGAGAAAAACTGTTTTTT

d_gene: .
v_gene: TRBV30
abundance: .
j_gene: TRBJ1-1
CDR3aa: CAWSVKFSGNTEAFF
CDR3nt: TGTGCCTGGAGTGTAAAGTTCTCGGGGAACACTGAAGCTTTCTTT

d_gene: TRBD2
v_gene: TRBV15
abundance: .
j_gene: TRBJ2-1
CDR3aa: CATSRESWTSGDNEQFF
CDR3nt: TGTGCCACCAGCAGAGAATCATGGACTAGCGGGGACAATGAGCAGTTCTTC

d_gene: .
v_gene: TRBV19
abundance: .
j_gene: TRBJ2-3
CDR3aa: CASSIVGFSSTDTQYF
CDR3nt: TGTGCCAGTAGTATAGTCGGGTTCTCTAGCACAGATACGCAGTATTTT

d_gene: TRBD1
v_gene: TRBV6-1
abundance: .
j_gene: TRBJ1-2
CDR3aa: CASSEGQGAGGYTF
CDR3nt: TGTGCCAGCAGTGAAGGACAGGGCGCAGGTGGCTACACCTTC

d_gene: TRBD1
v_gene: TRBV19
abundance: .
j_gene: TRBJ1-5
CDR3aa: CASRVQGASQPQHF
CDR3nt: TGTGCCAGTAGGGTACAGGGGGCTAGTCAGCCCCAGCATTTT

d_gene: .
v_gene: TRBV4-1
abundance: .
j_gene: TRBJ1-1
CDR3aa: CASRRPDSMNTEAFF
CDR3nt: TGCGCCAGCCGACGCCCAGACAGTATGAACACTGAAGCTTTCTTT

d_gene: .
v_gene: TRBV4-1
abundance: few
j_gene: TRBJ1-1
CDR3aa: CASSHGGLDTEAFF
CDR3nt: TGCGCCAGCAGCCACGGGGGGTTGGACACTGAAGCTTTCTTT

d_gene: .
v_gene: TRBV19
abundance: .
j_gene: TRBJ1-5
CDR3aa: CASRQGNQPQHF
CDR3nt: TGTGCCAGTAGACAGGGAAATCAGCCCCAGCATTTT

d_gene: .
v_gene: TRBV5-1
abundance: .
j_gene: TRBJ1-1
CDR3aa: CASSWGRGAMNTEAFF
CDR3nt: TGCGCCAGCAGCTGGGGAAGGGGCGCCATGAACACTGAAGCTTTCTTT

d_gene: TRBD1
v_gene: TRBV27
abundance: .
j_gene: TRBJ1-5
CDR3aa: CASSLRWSTGGKRGNQPQHF
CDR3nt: TGTGCCAGCAGTTTACGTTGGAGTACAGGGGGCAAAAGGGGCAATCAGCCCCAGCATTTT

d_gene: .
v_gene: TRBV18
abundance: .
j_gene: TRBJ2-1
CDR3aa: CASSLNNEQFF
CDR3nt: TGTGCCAGCTCACTTAACAATGAGCAGTTCTTC

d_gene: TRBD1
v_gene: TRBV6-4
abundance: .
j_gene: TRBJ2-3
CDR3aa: CASSAGTGTDTQYF
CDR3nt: TGTGCCAGCAGTGCCGGGACAGGCACAGATACGCAGTATTTT

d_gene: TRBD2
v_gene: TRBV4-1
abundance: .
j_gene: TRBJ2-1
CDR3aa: CASSQVTSGPNEQFF
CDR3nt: TGCGCCAGCAGCCAAGTGACTAGCGGACCCAATGAGCAGTTCTTC

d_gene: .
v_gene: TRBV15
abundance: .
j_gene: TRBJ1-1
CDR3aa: CATSSVGTPQEEAFF
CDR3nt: TGTGCCACCAGCAGCGTGGGGACACCCCAGGAGGAAGCTTTCTTT

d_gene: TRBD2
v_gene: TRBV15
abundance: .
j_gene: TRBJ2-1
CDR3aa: CATSRRGGRNEQFF
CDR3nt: TGTGCCACCAGCAGACGGGGGGGCCGGAATGAGCAGTTCTTC

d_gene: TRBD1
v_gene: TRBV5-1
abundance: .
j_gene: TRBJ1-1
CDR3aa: CASSVLRQGNTEAFF
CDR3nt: TGCGCCAGCAGCGTATTGCGACAGGGGAACACTGAAGCTTTCTTT

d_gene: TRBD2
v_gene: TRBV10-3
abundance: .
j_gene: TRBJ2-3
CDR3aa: CAISGLAGGPPEGDTQYF
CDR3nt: TGTGCCATCAGTGGGCTAGCGGGAGGGCCTCCAGAGGGAGATACGCAGTATTTT

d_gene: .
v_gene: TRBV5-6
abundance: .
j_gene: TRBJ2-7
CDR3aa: CASSGRGQGLLNEQYF
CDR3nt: TGTGCCAGCAGCGGCCGCGGGCAGGGGTTACTGAACGAGCAGTACTTC

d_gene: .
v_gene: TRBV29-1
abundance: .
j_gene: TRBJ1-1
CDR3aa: CSVTQGNTEAFF
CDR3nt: TGCAGCGTGACCCAGGGTAACACTGAAGCTTTCTTT

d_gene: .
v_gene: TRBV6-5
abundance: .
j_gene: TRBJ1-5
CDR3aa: CASSLTGLSNQPQHF
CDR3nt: TGTGCCAGCAGTCTTACAGGGTTAAGCAATCAGCCCCAGCATTTT

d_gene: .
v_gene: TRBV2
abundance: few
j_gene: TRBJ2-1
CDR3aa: CASSWRGTSSYNEQFF
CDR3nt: TGTGCCAGCAGTTGGCGGGGTACTAGCTCCTACAATGAGCAGTTCTTC

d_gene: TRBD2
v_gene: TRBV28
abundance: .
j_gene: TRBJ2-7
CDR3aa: CASSLGRAVGEQYF
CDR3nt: TGTGCCAGCAGCCTGGGGAGGGCTGTGGGCGAGCAGTACTTC

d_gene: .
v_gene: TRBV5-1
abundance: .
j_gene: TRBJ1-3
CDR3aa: CASSLEGEGGNTIYF
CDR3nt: TGCGCCAGCAGCTTGGAAGGGGAGGGTGGAAACACCATATATTTT

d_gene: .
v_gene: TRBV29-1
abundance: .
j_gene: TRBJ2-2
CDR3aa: CSVEEQANTGELFF
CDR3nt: TGCAGCGTTGAGGAACAGGCGAACACCGGGGAGCTGTTTTTT

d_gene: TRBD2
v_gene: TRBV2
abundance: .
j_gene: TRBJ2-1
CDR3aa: CASVSGVFSYNEQFF
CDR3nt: TGTGCCAGCGTTAGCGGGGTATTTTCCTACAATGAGCAGTTCTTC

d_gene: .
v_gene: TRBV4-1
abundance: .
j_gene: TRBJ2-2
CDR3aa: CASSTTPGLAGELFF
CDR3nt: TGCGCCAGCAGTACTACACCAGGGTTGGCCGGGGAGCTGTTTTTT